This is a list of T cell receptor beta chains from one sample in a study of human T cells and chemical hapten exposure. TCRdb ran MiXCR on the RACE reads and lists one entry per CDR3 protein. The table includes approximately 340,000 distinct CDR3 sequences, 6% to 8.5% detected once. Here the sequenced sample was whole blood, taken in connection with sensitization to the hapten diphenylcyclopropenone (DPC). The source is a woman between 18 and 29 years old with alopecia areata. Some clones in this sample may be carry-over from other donors' samples. CDR3s include the opening cysteine and the closing phenylalanine or tryptophan. The order of the fields is V gene, J gene, clone size, D gene, CDR3 protein, CDR3 DNA. D genes are given only for firm matches. Part of the rows lack a size; the others show once, few, many or a class for expanded clones.

>TRBV20-1|TRBJ2-7|NA|NA
CSASVGRVYEQYF
TGCAGTGCTAGTGTAGGCAGGGTGTACGAGCAGTACTTC
>TRBV5-1|TRBJ2-1|few|NA
CASSLGVLSSRSSYNEQFF
TGCGCCAGCAGCTTGGGGGTACTATCCTCTAGGAGCTCCTACAATGAGCAGTTCTTC
>TRBV9|TRBJ2-5|many|NA
CASSVDSVGVQETQYF
TGTGCCAGCAGCGTAGATTCTGTGGGGGTCCAAGAGACCCAGTACTTC
>TRBV4-1|TRBJ2-5|few|TRBD1
CASSQTGTGRSETQYF
TGCGCCAGCAGCCAAACCGGGACAGGAAGGTCGGAGACCCAGTACTTC
>TRBV13|TRBJ2-7|NA|TRBD1
CASSTGGADSYEQYF
TGTGCCAGCAGCACAGGGGGCGCGGATTCCTACGAGCAGTACTTC
>TRBV12-3/TRBV12-4|TRBJ1-1|few|NA
CASSLTHGTTMNTEAFF
TGTGCCAGCAGTTTAACGCACGGGACTACTATGAACACTGAAGCTTTCTTT
>TRBV5-1|TRBJ1-6|few|TRBD1
CASSLGEDRVSPLHF
TGCGCCAGCAGCTTGGGAGAGGACAGGGTTTCACCCCTCCACTTT
>TRBV6-2/TRBV6-3|TRBJ1-1|many|NA
CASSFSYTGTKAFF
TGTGCCAGCAGTTTCAGTTATACAGGGACAAAAGCTTTCTTT
>TRBV7-9|TRBJ2-7|NA|NA
CASSYRQSYEQYF
TGTGCCAGCAGCTACCGACAGAGCTACGAGCAGTACTTC
>TRBV20-1|TRBJ1-1|few|NA
CSAESTNTEAFF
TGCAGTGCCGAATCGACCAACACTGAAGCTTTCTTT
>TRBV7-9|TRBJ1-6|NA|NA
CASSLPGSLLPLHF
TGTGCCAGCAGCCTCCCGGGGAGCCTCTTACCCCTCCACTTT
>TRBV4-2|TRBJ1-2|few|NA
CASSKGGGDNYGYTF
TGTGCCAGCAGCAAGGGAGGGGGTGATAACTATGGCTACACCTTC
>TRBV28|TRBJ2-7|NA|NA
CASSLEWWGAGHEQYF
TGTGCCAGCAGTTTAGAATGGTGGGGGGCAGGGCACGAGCAGTACTTC
>TRBV3-1|TRBJ2-7|NA|NA
CASSHQLLYEQYF
TGTGCCAGCAGCCATCAGCTCCTCTACGAGCAGTACTTC
>TRBV4-3|TRBJ2-3|NA|TRBD2
CASSQGAGGPGGQYF
TGCGCCAGCAGCCAAGGAGCGGGGGGCCCTGGCGGGCAGTATTTT
>TRBV3-1|TRBJ2-6|NA|TRBD1
CASSPRQTGVLTF
TGTGCCAGCAGCCCCAGACAGACAGGGGTCCTGACTTTC
>TRBV20-1|TRBJ2-6|NA|NA
CSARDVQANSGANVLTF
TGCAGTGCTAGAGATGTTCAGGCCAACTCTGGGGCCAACGTCCTGACTTTC
>TRBV21-1|TRBJ2-3|few|NA
CASSKFPGEKASRDTQYF
TGTGCCAGCAGCAAATTTCCGGGGGAGAAGGCATCTAGAGATACGCAGTATTTT
>TRBV28|TRBJ1-1|many|NA
CASTLGTDPREAFF
TGTGCCAGCACCCTCGGGACGGATCCGCGAGAAGCTTTCTTT
>TRBV5-6|TRBJ1-1|few|NA
CASSFYDRPYTEAFF
TGTGCCAGCAGCTTCTACGACAGGCCGTACACTGAAGCTTTCTTT
>TRBV5-1|TRBJ2-7|many|TRBD2
CASSSQRGVAYEQYF
TGCGCCAGCAGCTCGCAGCGGGGGGTTGCCTACGAGCAGTACTTC
>TRBV4-3|TRBJ2-3|few|TRBD2
CASSQDLIRASGSTDTQYF
TGCGCCAGCAGCCAAGATCTAATTCGGGCTAGCGGAAGCACAGATACGCAGTATTTT
>TRBV20-1|TRBJ1-3|few|NA
CSASGHISGNTIYF
TGCAGTGCTAGTGGGCACATCTCTGGAAACACCATATATTTT
>TRBV28|TRBJ2-1|many|NA
CATLAAWRGSYNEQFF
TGTGCCACACTAGCAGCCTGGAGGGGCTCCTACAATGAGCAGTTCTTC
>TRBV11-3|TRBJ2-1|many|NA
CASSLADRYNEQFF
TGTGCCAGCAGCTTAGCCGACCGCTACAATGAGCAGTTCTTC
>TRBV7-2|TRBJ1-2|NA|NA
CASSSLRRGYTF
TGTGCCAGCAGCTCCCTTCGCAGGGGCTACACCTTC
>TRBV4-2|TRBJ2-2|many|NA
CASSQDKVLTGELFF
TGTGCCAGCAGCCAAGATAAGGTCCTCACCGGGGAGCTGTTTTTT
>TRBV24-1|TRBJ2-5|NA|NA
CATSDLSASEQETQYF
TGTGCCACCAGTGATTTGTCTGCGAGTGAGCAAGAGACCCAGTACTTC
>TRBV3-1|TRBJ2-2|many|NA
CASSSDRNTGELFF
TGTGCCAGCAGCAGTGACAGGAACACCGGGGAGCTGTTTTTT
>TRBV13|TRBJ2-3|few|TRBD2
CASSSLGAGLTDTQYF
TGTGCCAGCAGCTCCCTAGGAGCGGGGTTAACAGATACGCAGTATTTT
>TRBV24-1|TRBJ2-1|many|NA
CATSDSNDEQFF
TGTGCCACCAGTGATTCAAACGATGAGCAGTTCTTC
>TRBV27|TRBJ2-7|NA|TRBD2
CASSPGLAGLYEQYF
TGTGCCAGCAGCCCGGGACTAGCGGGGCTCTACGAGCAGTACTTC
>TRBV7-2|TRBJ2-1|many|TRBD2
CASSLRSGGIVDEQFF
TGTGCCAGCAGCTTGCGTAGCGGGGGGATCGTCGATGAGCAGTTCTTC
>TRBV6-2/TRBV6-3|TRBJ2-3|few|TRBD1
CASSRTGWTDTQYF
TGTGCCAGCAGTAGGACAGGATGGACAGATACGCAGTATTTT
>TRBV7-2|TRBJ2-3|few|TRBD1
CASSLARGQDTQYF
TGTGCCAGCAGCTTAGCCAGGGGGCAGGATACGCAGTATTTT
>TRBV5-5|TRBJ2-2|few|NA
CASSPGSNTGELFF
TGTGCCAGCAGCCCCGGGTCTAACACCGGGGAGCTGTTTTTT
>TRBV19|TRBJ1-2|NA|NA
CASFTAIPDYGYTF
TGTGCCAGTTTCACCGCCATCCCAGACTATGGCTACACCTTC
>TRBV4-3|TRBJ2-3|NA|TRBD2
CASSQDMVAGGQTDTQYF
TGCGCCAGCAGCCAAGATATGGTAGCGGGGGGGCAGACAGATACGCAGTATTTT
>TRBV20-1|TRBJ2-7|NA|NA
CSARSMTGTRAYEQYF
TGCAGTGCTAGAAGCATGACCGGGACCAGGGCCTACGAGCAGTACTTC
>TRBV5-5|TRBJ1-5|few|NA
CASSLLESAQPQHF
TGTGCCAGCAGCCTCCTAGAATCGGCTCAGCCCCAGCATTTT
>TRBV5-7|TRBJ1-2|few|NA
CARRGRQDAYGYTF
TGTGCCAGAAGGGGCAGACAGGATGCCTATGGCTACACCTTC
>TRBV18|TRBJ1-1|few|NA
CASSPPGGGATEAFF
TGTGCCAGCTCCCCTCCGGGTGGAGGAGCGACTGAAGCTTTCTTT
>TRBV10-3|TRBJ2-2|few|NA
CAISEFSQRGAGELFF
TGTGCCATCAGTGAGTTCTCCCAACGAGGGGCCGGGGAGCTGTTTTTT
>TRBV6-2/TRBV6-3|TRBJ1-6|NA|NA
CASSYKGNNSPLHF
TGTGCCAGCAGTTACAAGGGGAATAATTCACCCCTCCACTTT
>TRBV5-6|TRBJ1-5|many|NA
CASSPGPGGNQPQHF
TGTGCCAGCAGCCCCGGTCCGGGCGGCAATCAGCCCCAGCATTTT
>TRBV4-2|TRBJ1-2|many|NA
CASSQETDWDGYTF
TGTGCCAGCAGCCAAGAGACCGACTGGGATGGCTACACCTTC
>TRBV14|TRBJ2-1|few|TRBD1
CASSQDLDRVNEQFF
TGTGCCAGCAGCCAAGATCTGGACAGGGTCAATGAGCAGTTCTTC
>TRBV19|TRBJ2-2|few|NA
CASSADWKMGELFF
TGTGCCAGTAGTGCCGACTGGAAGATGGGGGAGCTGTTTTTT
>TRBV29-1|TRBJ1-2|many|NA
CSVEENDMGANYGYTF
TGCAGCGTTGAAGAAAACGATATGGGTGCCAACTATGGCTACACCTTC